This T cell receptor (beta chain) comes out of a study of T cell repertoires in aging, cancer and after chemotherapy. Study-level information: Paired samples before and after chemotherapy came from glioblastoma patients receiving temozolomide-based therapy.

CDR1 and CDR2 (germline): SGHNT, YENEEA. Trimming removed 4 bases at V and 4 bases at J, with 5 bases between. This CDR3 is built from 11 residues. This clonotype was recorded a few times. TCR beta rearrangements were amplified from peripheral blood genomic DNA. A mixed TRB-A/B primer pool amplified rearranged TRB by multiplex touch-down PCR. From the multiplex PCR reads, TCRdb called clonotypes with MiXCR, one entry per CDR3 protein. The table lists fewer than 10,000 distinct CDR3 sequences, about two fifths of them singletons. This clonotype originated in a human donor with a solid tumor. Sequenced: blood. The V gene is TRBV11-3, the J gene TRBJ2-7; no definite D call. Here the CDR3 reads CASSWGYEQYF. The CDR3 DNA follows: TGTGCCAGCAGCTGGGGTTACGAGCAGTACTTC. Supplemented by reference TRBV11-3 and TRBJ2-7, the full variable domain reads EAGVVQSPRYKIIEKKQPVAFWCNPISGHNTLYWYLQNLGQGPELLIRYENEEAVDDSQLPKDRFSAERLKGVDSTLKIQPAELGDSAVYLCASSWGYEQYFGPGTRLTVT.